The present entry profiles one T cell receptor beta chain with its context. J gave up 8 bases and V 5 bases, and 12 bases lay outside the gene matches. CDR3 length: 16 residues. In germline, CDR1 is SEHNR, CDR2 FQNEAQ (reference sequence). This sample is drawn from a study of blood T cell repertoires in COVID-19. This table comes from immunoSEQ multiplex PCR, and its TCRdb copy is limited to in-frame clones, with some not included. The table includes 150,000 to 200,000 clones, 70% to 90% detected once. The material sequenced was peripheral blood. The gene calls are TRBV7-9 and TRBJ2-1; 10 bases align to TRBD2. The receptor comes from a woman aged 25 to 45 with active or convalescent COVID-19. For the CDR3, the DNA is TGTGCCAGCAGCCGGACCGGGACTAGCGATGTCTATGAGCAGTTCTTC. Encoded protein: CASSRTGTSDVYEQFF.